The source of this T cell receptor beta chain is a study of cytomegalovirus exposure and HLA in healthy donors. There are 14 residues in the CDR3. Germline V gives CDR1 MNHEY, CDR2 SMNVEV (reference sequence). The V end was cut by 6 bases, the J end by 0 bases, with 12 bases between. PCR involved 60 Vbeta and 13 Jbeta primers. Assay used: immunoSEQ multiplex PCR; TCRdb lists only in-frame clones, some missing. The sample has under 200,000 clones; roughly 80% are singletons. This clonotype was obtained from a woman younger than 35 in good health and CMV-seronegative. The chain recombines TRBV27 with TRBJ2-7, with D perhaps TRBD1 (6 bases). The sequenced sample was PBMCs. CDR3: CASSKRGSSYEQYF. As DNA, the CDR3 is TGTGCCAGCAGCAAAAGGGGGAGCTCCTACGAGCAGTACTTC.